Below are 15 T cell receptor beta chains sequenced from a single sample in a study of T cell responses to AZD1222 COVID-19 vaccine listed by TCRdb under 2021. Sample time point, as interpreted from the label and publication: baseline before first vaccination. Library prep was done by the immunoSEQ multiplex PCR assay. As stored in TCRdb, this immuneACCESS dataset retains in-frame rearrangements with V and J assigned. A fraction of the clones does not appear; measured against another copy, unresolved V genes explain less than half of the discrepancy, and the remainder lacks a known reason. The sample yields 95,000 to 100,000 clones; over 75% were counted once. The ten top clones hold more than 15% of the sample. The starting material was peripheral blood, obtained on day 0 of AZD1222 vaccination. The receptor source for this set is an adult in good health.

V usage is TRBV10-2 and J usage is TRBJ2-3; D perhaps matches TRBD2 (5 bases). The CDR3 length is 15 residues. V lost 6 bases to trimming and J lost 4 bases, with 17 bases between them. Germline V CDR1 and CDR2: WSHSY, SAAADI. CDR3 sequence reads: CASRRDRGRADTQYF. As DNA, the CDR3 is TGCGCCAGCAGACGAGATCGGGGTCGTGCAGATACGCAGTATTTT.

The J gene is TRBJ2-2, the V gene TRBV15; TRBD2 matches at 9 bases. Trimming cost V 3 bases and J 6 bases; bases outside gene matches: 5. This CDR3 spans 15 amino acids. Per the germline V gene, CDR1 is LNHNV and CDR2 is YYDKDF (reference sequence). The DNA for the CDR3 is TGTGCCACCAGCAGCCAACTAGCGGGTTCCGGGGAGCTGTTTTTT. Protein sequence: CATSSQLAGSGELFF.

This chain connects TRBV28 to TRBJ2-7; tentatively, D is TRBD1 or TRBD2 (6 bases each). This CDR3 is built from 14 residues. The V end was cut by 7 bases, the J end by 3 bases, with 16 bases between. The germline gives CDR1 MDHEN, CDR2 SYDVKM. In nucleotides, the CDR3 is TGTGCCAGCACCTTGCACGGGGGCGTCTACGAGCAGTACTTC. This codes for CASTLHGGVYEQYF.

The rearrangement links TRBV9 to TRBJ1-2; no definite D call. Germline V gives CDR1 SGDLS, CDR2 YYNGEE. The CDR3 consists of 14 residues. Trimming cost V 0 bases and J 2 bases, with 8 bases left between them. The CDR3, as DNA: TGTGCCAGCAGCGTAGCCGTCGGGAACTATGGCTACACCTTC. This sequence encodes CASSVAVGNYGYTF.

V usage is TRBV27 and J usage is TRBJ2-1; the D gene is possibly TRBD2 (6 bases). The CDR3 spans 14 residues. Germline CDR1 MNHEY, CDR2 SMNVEV (reference sequence). The V end was cut by 4 bases, the J end by 15 bases, with 22 bases between. CDR3 nucleotide sequence: TGTGCCAGCAGTTATGACGGGGGAACCCGCATATGGTTCTTC. This codes for CASSYDGGTRIWFF.

This sequence joins TRBV29-1 and TRBJ1-2; 7 positions agree with TRBD1. This CDR3 is 13 amino acids long. The germline V gene encodes CDR1 SQVTM and CDR2 ANQGSEA. The J segment lost 4 bases and the V segment lost 6 bases, leaving 8 bases of the junction unmatched. This CDR3 is CSVTRTGGYGYTF. As DNA, the CDR3 is TGCAGCGTAACAAGGACAGGCGGCTATGGCTACACCTTC.

This chain joins TRBV2 and TRBJ2-5; D could derive from TRBD1 or TRBD2 (5 bases each). Between the trimmed V and J ends, which lost 0 bases and 4 bases, there was a span of 12 bases. The CDR3 totals 15 residues. The germline gives CDR1 SNHLY, CDR2 FYNNEI. The CDR3 is CASSEAVGRGETQYF. In DNA, the CDR3 is TGTGCCAGCAGTGAAGCAGTGGGACGGGGAGAGACCCAGTACTTC.

The chain recombines TRBV6-5 with TRBJ1-2; D unclear. In germline, CDR1 is MNHEY, CDR2 SVGAGI. The CDR3 contains 14 residues. V dropped 6 bases and J dropped 7 bases, with 18 bases sitting between them. CDR3 amino acids: CASRNPNGWLGYTF. The CDR3 bases are TGTGCCAGCAGGAATCCTAATGGGTGGCTTGGCTACACCTTC.

The chain recombines TRBV7-2 with TRBJ1-3; no clear D. CDR1 is SGHTA and CDR2 is FQGNSA in the germline V gene. V was shortened by 2 bases and J by 1 base, with 9 bases between the two germline ends. The length of the CDR3 is 15 residues. The CDR3 spells CASSLWGSSGNTIYF. The DNA for the CDR3 is TGTGCCAGCAGCTTATGGGGTAGTTCTGGAAACACCATATATTTT.

J is TRBJ1-2 and V is TRBV7-9; no firm D call. V was shortened by 5 bases and J by 6 bases, with 25 bases between the two germline ends. CDR1 SEHNR and CDR2 FQNEAQ come from the germline V gene (reference sequence). This CDR3 region has 17 residues. As DNA, the CDR3 is TGTGCCAGCAGCAAAGCACCCTCCCCTCTGAGTGGGGATGGCTACACCTTC. It encodes CASSKAPSPLSGDGYTF.

J is TRBJ2-4 and V is TRBV7-2; D is ambiguous. Trimming took 1 base from V and 0 from J, leaving 10 bases between them. In germline, CDR1 is SGHTA, CDR2 FQGNSA. This CDR3 spans 16 amino acids. The CDR3 is CASSLGQGLAKNIQYF. CDR3 nucleotide sequence: TGTGCCAGCAGCTTAGGGCAAGGGCTAGCCAAAAACATTCAGTACTTC. The complete variable domain, with remaining parts taken from reference TRBV7-2 and TRBJ2-4, reads GAGVSQSPSNKVTEKGKDVELRCDPISGHTALYWYRQSLGQGLEFLIYFQGNSAPDKSGLPSDRFSAERTGGSVSTLTIQRTQQEDSAVYLCASSLGQGLAKNIQYFGAGTRLSVL.

The rearrangement joins TRBV7-2 to TRBJ2-7; D gene ambiguous. Germline values: CDR1 SGHTA, CDR2 FQGNSA. The CDR3 contains 11 residues. V lost 4 bases, J lost 6 bases, and 7 bases lay in between. CDR3: CASSSSPEQYF. The DNA for the CDR3 is TGTGCCAGCAGCTCCAGCCCCGAGCAGTACTTC. The full variable domain, with the rest looked up from reference TRBV7-2 and TRBJ2-7, is GAGVSQSPSNKVTEKGKDVELRCDPISGHTALYWYRQSLGQGLEFLIYFQGNSAPDKSGLPSDRFSAERTGGSVSTLTIQRTQQEDSAVYLCASSSSPEQYFGPGTRLTVT.

This chain's CDR3 is CASRAAGLSSGNTIYF. Here the CDR3 DNA reads TGTGCCAGCCGAGCGGCGGGACTTAGCTCTGGAAACACCATATATTTT. The rearrangement uses TRBV2 and TRBJ1-3, with TRBD1 as a possible D gene (5 bases). CDR1 and CDR2 from the germline V gene are SNHLY and FYNNEI. V gave up 8 bases and J gave up 0 bases, with 17 bases separating them. This CDR3 region has 16 residues.

The chain links TRBV5-5 to TRBJ1-1, with D unresolved. This CDR3 has 15 residues. V gave up 2 bases and J gave up 0 bases, with 11 bases separating them. Germline loops: CDR1 SGHKS, CDR2 YYEKEE (reference sequence). The DNA of the CDR3 is TGTGCCAGCAGCTTCTACGACAAGCTGAACACTGAAGCTTTCTTT. It encodes CASSFYDKLNTEAFF.

V is TRBV7-3 and J is TRBJ2-3; D might be TRBD2 (5 bases). Trimming took 1 base from V and 4 from J, leaving 12 bases between them. This CDR3 contains 15 residues. The V gene's germline CDR1 is SGHTA and CDR2 FQGTGA. CDR3 sequence (DNA): TGTGCCAGCAGCTTAAATCCGGGATTGGCAGATACGCAGTATTTT. Residues: CASSLNPGLADTQYF.